One sample yielded the 28 T cell receptor beta chains listed below, sequenced in a study of shared clonotypes between healthy human individuals. Sequencing used immunoSEQ multiplex PCR; TCRdb keeps in-frame clones, though not all of them. The top ten hold about 11% of the sample, which has 450,000 or so clones, approximately 80% seen once. The sequencing sample was made of PBMCs. The receptors derive from a middle-aged woman in good health. Some clones in this sample may be carry-over from other donors' samples.

This chain links TRBV15 with TRBJ2-6; the D gene could be TRBD1 or TRBD2 (5 bases each). Germline lookup yields CDR1 LNHNV and CDR2 YYDKDF (reference sequence). The CDR3 runs 15 residues. V was shortened by 1 base and J by 1 base, with 5 bases between the two germline ends. CDR3 coding DNA: TGTGCCACCAGCAGAGGGGGGTCTGGGGCCAACGTCCTGACTTTC. Its translation: CATSRGGSGANVLTF.

Note on this clone: This sequence is one base from a far larger clone and is likely a read error. V is TRBV30 and J is TRBJ1-4, with TRBD1 matching 7 bases. CDR3 size: 17 residues. Germline V lookup: CDR1 GTSNPN, CDR2 SVGIG (reference sequence). CDR3 in DNA: TGTGCCTGGAGTGTTAACAGGGGCCATGCAACTAGTGAAAAACTGTTTTTT. Its protein product is CAWSVNRGHATSEKLFF.

This clone appeared once. V and J are TRBV29-1 and TRBJ2-1, with D perhaps TRBD2 (6 bases). This CDR3 region has 14 residues. Looked up from germline, CDR1 is SQVTM and CDR2 is ANQGSEA. With 1 base removed from V and 4 bases from J, the gap between germline ends came to 11 bases. As DNA, the CDR3 is TGCAGCGTTGAAGTAGCGGCAGTATACAATGAGCAGTTCTTC. This translates into CSVEVAAVYNEQFF.

This clone has just one count. The chain employs TRBV6-5 and TRBJ2-1; TRBD1 is a possible D gene (5 bases). This CDR3 has 11 residues. CDR1 is MNHEY, CDR2 SVGAGI, per germline. Trimming took off 5 bases at V and 6 bases at J, with 5 bases between the two ends. CDR3 sequence reads: CASSRGNEQFF. For the CDR3, the DNA is TGTGCCAGCAGTAGGGGCAATGAGCAGTTCTTC.

On this clone itself: A far larger clone is off by one base, so a read error is likely. At the DNA level, this CDR3 is encoded by other sequences in the same sample as well. The rearrangement links TRBV29-1 to TRBJ1-1; possible D gene TRBD1, 5 bases. The CDR3 totals 14 residues. Germline V gene data show CDR1 as SQVTM and CDR2 as ANQGSEA. Trimming removed 6 bases from V and 1 base from J, with 15 bases in between. The CDR3 is CSVASGASNTEAFF. In DNA, the CDR3 is TGCAGCGTCGCCTCCGGGGCGTCGAACACTGAAGCTTTCTTT.

This chain uses TRBV5-4 with TRBJ1-4; 7 bases are shared with TRBD1. The CDR3 is 16 amino acids. Germline V gene data show CDR1 as SGHNT and CDR2 as YYREEE (reference sequence). The trim removed 3 bases at V and 0 bases at J, leaving 5 bases unmatched. The CDR3 DNA follows: TGTGCCAGCAGCTGGGGACAGCCTGCAACTAATGAAAAACTGTTTTTT. It specifies CASSWGQPATNEKLFF.

The chain uses TRBV10-3 and TRBJ2-3; 11 bases match TRBD2. V gave up 6 bases and J gave up 5 bases; unmatched junction bases: 10. The CDR3 length is 16 residues. Looked up from germline, CDR1 is ENHRY and CDR2 is SYGVKD. This CDR3 reads CAISFDSGRARDTQYF. DNA of the CDR3: TGTGCCATCAGCTTTGATAGCGGGAGGGCCAGAGATACGCAGTATTTT.

This rearrangement joins TRBV4-1 to TRBJ2-7; D gene unclear. The V gene's germline CDR1 is MGHRA and CDR2 YSYEKL. This CDR3 comprises 13 residues. V was clipped by 4 bases and J by 2 bases, with 9 bases between them. Written as DNA, the CDR3 is TGCGCCAGCAGCCCCGGCCGAACCTACGAGCAGTACTTC. Protein sequence: CASSPGRTYEQYF.

The chain joins TRBV29-1 to TRBJ2-7; no reliable D call. There are 13 residues in the CDR3. Trimming removed 5 bases at V and 3 bases at J, with 14 bases between. Germline V gene data show CDR1 as SQVTM and CDR2 as ANQGSEA. The DNA for the CDR3 is TGCAGCGTTCGTCCTGGAAAGGGCTACGAGCAGTACTTC. Its translation: CSVRPGKGYEQYF.

There are a few counts of this clone. The gene calls are TRBV30 and TRBJ2-2; a weak D match, TRBD1 (6 bases). The CDR3 runs 14 residues. V was pared by 0 bases and J by 6 bases, with 11 bases between. Germline CDR1 is GTSNPN and CDR2 is SVGIG (reference sequence). The CDR3 region has the DNA TGTGCCTGGAGTGTCCTACAGGGTTCCGGGGAGCTGTTTTTT. As protein: CAWSVLQGSGELFF. The full variable domain, rest sourced from reference TRBV30 and TRBJ2-2, is SQTIHQWPATLVQPVGSPLSLECTVEGTSNPNLYWYRQAAGRGLQLLFYSVGIGQISSEVPQNLSASRPQDRQFILSSKKLLLSDSGFYLCAWSVLQGSGELFFGEGSRLTVL.

This chain uses TRBV5-5 with TRBJ1-1; 7 bases line up with TRBD1. Germline V gives CDR1 SGHKS, CDR2 YYEKEE (reference sequence). The CDR3 runs to 12 residues. V gave up 5 bases and J gave up 8 bases; unmatched junction bases: 6. This CDR3 is CASSFDRAEAFF. For the CDR3, the DNA is TGTGCCAGCAGTTTCGACAGGGCCGAAGCTTTCTTT.

The genes are TRBV7-3 and TRBJ2-3, with TRBD2 matching 10 bases. The CDR3 is made up of 15 amino acids. Trimming at V came to 3 bases and at J to 4 bases, leaving 4 bases not matched to a gene. Germline CDR1 SGHTA, CDR2 FQGTGA. CDR3 nucleotide sequence: TGTGCCAGCAGCTTGAGCGGGGGGGCACCAGATACGCAGTATTTT. It specifies CASSLSGGAPDTQYF.

The chain is built from TRBV5-4 and TRBJ1-2; D possibly corresponds to TRBD1 (5 bases). The ends were cut back, 1 base at V and 4 bases at J, with 14 bases in the middle. This CDR3 has 15 amino acids. Per the germline V gene, CDR1 is SGHNT and CDR2 is YYREEE (reference sequence). This CDR3 is CASSLRSEGVYGYTF. The CDR3 region has the DNA TGTGCCAGCAGCTTGAGGTCAGAAGGGGTCTATGGCTACACCTTC. Based on the CDR3 plus reference TRBV5-4 and TRBJ1-2, the full variable domain is ETGVTQSPTHLIKTRGQQVTLRCSSQSGHNTVSWYQQALGQGPQFIFQYYREEENGRGNFPPRFSGLQFPNYSSELNVNALELDDSALYLCASSLRSEGVYGYTFGSGTRLTVV.

The rearrangement joins TRBV27 to TRBJ2-5; D not resolved. This CDR3 comprises 14 residues. Trimming took off 6 bases at V and 5 bases at J, with 16 bases between the two ends. Germline assignment: CDR1 MNHEY and CDR2 SMNVEV (reference sequence). CDR3 sequence reads: CASRKFMESETQYF. CDR3 nucleotides: TGTGCCAGCAGGAAGTTTATGGAGAGTGAGACCCAGTACTTC.

The rearrangement joins TRBV19 to TRBJ1-2, with no clear D. Trimming removed 3 bases from V and 5 bases from J, with 13 bases in between. Germline assignment: CDR1 LNHDA and CDR2 SQIVND (reference sequence). The CDR3 loop spans 14 amino acids. The CDR3 nucleotides read TGTGCCAGTAGTATTCGGGGTGTCGGGTATGGCTACACCTTC. This translates into CASSIRGVGYGYTF.

This chain connects TRBV19 to TRBJ2-7, with TRBD1 matching 12 bases. The CDR3 has 16 residues. Looked up from germline, CDR1 is LNHDA and CDR2 is SQIVND (reference sequence). Germline trimming cut 1 base from V and 5 bases from J; bases unmatched to any gene: 6. The CDR3 DNA reads TGTGCCAGTAGTATAGGCCCCGGGACAGGGGGCGACGAGCAGTACTTC. Protein: CASSIGPGTGGDEQYF.

Turning to this clone: This is likely an artifact of a read error, given a far larger clone one base away. This chain connects TRBV30 to TRBJ1-5; D unclear. The CDR3 is made up of 13 amino acids. CDR1 and CDR2 (germline): GTSNPN, SVGIG (reference sequence). The CDR3 sequence is CAWSKGGNQPRHF. For the CDR3, the DNA is TGTGCCTGGAGTAAAGGAGGGAATCAGCCCCGGCATTTT.

The chain carries TRBV5-1 and TRBJ2-2; 10 positions agree with TRBD2. CDR1 and CDR2 (germline): SGHRS, YFSETQ. V trimming: 0 bases; J trimming: 7 bases; junction bases outside the gene matches: 3. The CDR3 runs to 15 residues. CDR3 nucleotide sequence: TGCGCCAGCAGCTTGGGGACTAGCGGCCTCGGGGAGCTGTTTTTT. Residues: CASSLGTSGLGELFF.

The chain combines TRBV5-4 with TRBJ1-1; 7 nucleotides align to TRBD1. CDR1 is SGHNT, CDR2 YYREEE, per germline (reference sequence). V lost 4 bases and J lost 7; bases outside the gene matches: 10. This CDR3 contains 14 residues. CDR3 region: CASSPRQGQVEAFF. In DNA form, the CDR3 reads TGTGCCAGCAGCCCACGACAGGGTCAGGTTGAAGCTTTCTTT.

The chain couples TRBV29-1 to TRBJ1-5; perhaps TRBD1 as D (5 bases). Trimming removed 4 bases at V and 5 bases at J, with 12 bases between. Per germline, CDR1 SQVTM and CDR2 ANQGSEA. CDR3 length: 13 amino acids. The CDR3 DNA reads TGCAGCGTTGGGTCAGGGACGGATCAGCCCCAGCATTTT. Its protein product is CSVGSGTDQPQHF.

A single count supports this clone. A read error likely explains this, since a far larger clone differs by one base. The J gene is TRBJ2-7, the V gene TRBV2; TRBD2 might be the D (5 bases). The CDR3 sequence is 13 residues long. Germline V gives CDR1 SNHLY, CDR2 FYNNEI. DNA for the CDR3: TGTGCCAGCAGTGGCGGTCGGGGTCTCGAGCAGTGCTTC. Its protein is CASSGGRGLEQCF.

This clone was observed a single time. The chain employs TRBV6-1 and TRBJ2-3; 10 nucleotides agree with TRBD1. CDR1 and CDR2 from the germline V gene are MNHNS and SASEGT. The CDR3 spans 15 residues. V lost 7 bases, J lost 3 bases, and 7 bases stayed unmatched. The chain's CDR3 is CASTLGTGDTDTQYF. The CDR3 coding sequence is TGTGCCAGCACCCTGGGGACAGGGGATACAGATACGCAGTATTTT.

This chain connects TRBV7-8 to TRBJ2-5, with D unresolved. Germline V gene data show CDR1 as SGHVS and CDR2 as FQNEAQ. CDR3 length: 14 amino acids. V lost 5 bases to trimming and J lost 2 bases, with 12 bases between them. The CDR3 sequence: CASSPRSTQETQYF. DNA for the CDR3: TGTGCCAGCAGCCCTAGAAGCACACAAGAGACCCAGTACTTC. The complete variable domain, with remaining parts taken from reference TRBV7-8 and TRBJ2-5, reads GAGVSQSPRYKVAKRGQDVALRCDPISGHVSLFWYQQALGQGPEFLTYFQNEAQLDKSGLPSDRFFAERPEGSVSTLKIQRTQQEDSAVYLCASSPRSTQETQYFGPGTRLLVL.

The J gene is TRBJ1-5, the V gene TRBV5-4; D ambiguous. The V end lost 7 bases, the J end lost 3 bases, and 11 bases lay between the germline ends. This CDR3 has 13 amino acids. The V gene's germline CDR1 is SGHNT and CDR2 YYREEE (reference sequence). Written as DNA, the CDR3 is TGTGCCAGCTCGCGGGCTTACAATCAGCCCCAGCATTTT. It codes for CASSRAYNQPQHF.

This clone has a handful of counts. CDR3 coding DNA: TGTGCCAGCAGTTTCGGGCTCCATTTGAACGAGCAGTACTTC. Amino acids: CASSFGLHLNEQYF. V is TRBV28 and J is TRBJ2-5, with D hard to call. Near its end, the DNA agrees better with TRBJ2-7, so the J call may be wrong. The CDR3 length is 14 residues. Germline CDR1 MDHEN, CDR2 SYDVKM.

V is TRBV5-6 and J is TRBJ1-2; D unresolved. Germline CDR1 reads SGHDT; CDR2 reads YYEEEE. V shed 1 base and J shed 8 bases, with 9 bases lying between them. This CDR3 has 12 amino acids. CDR3 sequence reads: CASSLPKWGYTF. DNA for the CDR3: TGTGCCAGCAGCTTGCCTAAGTGGGGCTACACCTTC.

This chain uses TRBV30 with TRBJ2-7; 8 bases line up with TRBD1. V lost 3 bases, J lost 2 bases, and 15 bases stayed unmatched. This CDR3 is 17 amino acids long. CDR1 and CDR2 (germline): GTSNPN, SVGIG (reference sequence). CDR3 nucleotides: TGTGCCTGGAGCTTAAGTCATGGACAGGGACCCCCCTACGAGCAGTACTTC. It is translated as CAWSLSHGQGPPYEQYF.

This chain connects TRBV5-6 to TRBJ1-5, with TRBD1 matching 10 bases. Germline lookup yields CDR1 SGHDT and CDR2 YYEEEE. Unmatched junction bases numbered 4, after V lost 2 bases and J lost 2 bases. The CDR3 covers 16 residues. As DNA, the CDR3 is TGTGCCAGCAGCTTTGGGACAGGGGATGGCAATCAGCCCCAGCATTTT. Translated: CASSFGTGDGNQPQHF.